This T cell receptor beta chain derives from a study of identical twins. Template switching, a step in the protocol, added a universal primer site, and cDNA carried unique molecular identifiers. TCRdb re-called the 5' RACE reads with MiXCR, one entry per CDR3 protein. This sample has roughly 750,000 distinct CDR3 sequences, with around 20% found just once. V was cut by 6 bases and J by 6 bases, with 12 bases left in between. The germline V gene has CDR1 SQVTM and CDR2 ANQGSEA. This CDR3 has 11 residues. This clonotype was detected a few times. These sequences were also reported in another study, on T cells expressing NK-cell markers. That source adds: In sorted CD3+CD56+NKG2C+, CD3+CD56+NKG2C- and CD3+CD56-NKG2C+ T cells, TCR beta repertoires were obtained. Eight donors were sequenced, of whom seven were HCMV-seropositive, while the remaining one was HCMV-seronegative. The authors restricted sorting to alpha-beta TCR T cells with an anti-gamma-delta TCR antibody in several experiments.

The V gene is TRBV29-1, the J gene TRBJ2-7; possible D gene TRBD1, 5 bases. The sample was PBMCs. This sequence was found in a woman under 30 in good health. CDR3 in DNA: TGCAGCGTCACCAGGGAATCCGAGCAGTACTTC. This encodes CSVTRESEQYF.